This TCR beta chain was profiled in a study of early T cells in non-severe SARS-CoV-2 infection. This clonotype was seen a handful of times. Individually, cDNA molecules had unique molecular identifiers attached to them. In TCRdb, the 5' RACE reads were re-called with MiXCR into one record per CDR3 protein. The sample has some 50,000 distinct CDR3 sequences, approximately 10% seen once; the top ten hold more than 3%. Here the sequenced sample was whole blood, taken at baseline. This TCR came from an adult who was a healthcare worker with PCR-confirmed SARS-CoV-2 infection or an uninfected control (not recorded which).

The CDR3 sequence: CASGLGTSRETQYF. The CDR3 DNA reads as TGTGCTAGTGGTTTGGGAACGTCGCGAGAGACCCAGTACTTC. V gene TRBV12-5 combines with J gene TRBJ2-5; D not resolved. The CDR3 loop spans 14 amino acids. The ends were cut back, 1 base at V and 4 bases at J, with 10 bases in the middle. CDR1 is LGHNT, CDR2 FRNRAP, per germline. The full variable domain, its missing parts supplied by reference TRBV12-5 and TRBJ2-5, is DARVTQTPRHKVTEMGQEVTMRCQPILGHNTVFWYRQTMMQGLELLAYFRNRAPLDDSGMPKDRFSAEMPDATLATLKIQPSEPRDSAVYFCASGLGTSRETQYFGPGTRLLVL.